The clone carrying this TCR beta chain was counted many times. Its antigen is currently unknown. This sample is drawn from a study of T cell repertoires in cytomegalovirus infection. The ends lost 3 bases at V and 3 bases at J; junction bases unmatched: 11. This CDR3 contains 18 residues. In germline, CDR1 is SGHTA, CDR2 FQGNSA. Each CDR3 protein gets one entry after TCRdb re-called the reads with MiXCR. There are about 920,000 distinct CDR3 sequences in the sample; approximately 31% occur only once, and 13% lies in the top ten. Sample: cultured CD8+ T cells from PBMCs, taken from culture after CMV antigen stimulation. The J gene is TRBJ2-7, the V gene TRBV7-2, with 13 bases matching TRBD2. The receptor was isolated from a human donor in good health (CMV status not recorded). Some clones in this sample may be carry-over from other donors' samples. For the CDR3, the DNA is TGTGCCAGCAGCTTCAGACTAGCGGGGGGCCTTTTAGACTACGAGCAGTACTTC. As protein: CASSFRLAGGLLDYEQYF.